These 5 T cell receptor beta chains were all obtained from the same sample, sequenced in a study of radiotherapy plus CTLA-4 blockade in lung cancer. Some clones are missing from TCRdb's copy, which holds only in-frame ones; the method was immunoSEQ multiplex PCR. The sample contains about 28,000 clones, 70% to 80% of which appear only once. Here the sequenced sample was peripheral blood, taken from a patient treated with radiotherapy plus ipilimumab. All receptors come from a human donor with non-small cell lung cancer that progressed on radiotherapy plus ipilimumab.

This clone was recorded a few times. V is TRBV7-9 and J is TRBJ1-4; possible D gene TRBD1, 6 bases. Germline CDR1 is SEHNR and CDR2 is FQNEAQ (reference sequence). The CDR3 is 15 residues long. Trimming shortened V by 4 bases and J by 5 bases, and 14 bases separated the two germline ends. Written as DNA, the CDR3 is TGTGCCAGCAGCTCGAGGACAGTACCGAATGAAAAACTGTTTTTT. This codes for CASSSRTVPNEKLFF.

The V gene is TRBV4-3, the J gene TRBJ2-7; either TRBD1 or TRBD2 may fit D (5 bases each). Trimming pared 3 bases from V and 10 bases from J, leaving 13 bases between. The CDR3 consists of 12 residues. Germline lookup yields CDR1 LGHNA and CDR2 YSLEER. The CDR3 is CASSHGAGSQYF. As DNA, the CDR3 is TGCGCCAGCAGCCATGGGGCAGGGAGTCAGTACTTC.

In this sample, this clone turned up a few times. The rearrangement uses TRBV5-6 and TRBJ1-3; D gene ambiguous. The CDR3 consists of 13 residues. The germline V gene encodes CDR1 SGHDT and CDR2 YYEEEE. Trimming left V 1 base short and J 3 bases short, with 5 bases between. The CDR3 loop is CASSLSRGNTIYF. In DNA, the CDR3 is TGTGCCAGCAGCTTGAGCCGTGGAAACACCATATATTTT.

This chain joins TRBV2 and TRBJ1-5; TRBD1 agrees at 8 bases. Germline lookup yields CDR1 SNHLY and CDR2 FYNNEI. Losses at the gene ends were 7 bases for V and 7 bases for J; bases not matched to a gene: 12. The length of the CDR3 is 15 residues. The CDR3 DNA reads as TGTGCCAGCACCATAACCGGACAGGGAAAGCAGCCCCAGCATTTT. Translated: CASTITGQGKQPQHF.

The J gene is TRBJ2-3, the V gene TRBV28; D possibly corresponds to TRBD1 (6 bases). The CDR3 has 15 amino acids. Trimming stripped 7 bases from V and 6 bases from J, with 20 bases between. CDR1 is MDHEN and CDR2 is SYDVKM in the germline V gene. The CDR3 spells CASKLGAGAGDTQYF. For the CDR3, the DNA is TGTGCCAGCAAATTAGGGGCAGGGGCTGGGGATACGCAGTATTTT. The complete variable domain, with remaining parts taken from reference TRBV28 and TRBJ2-3, reads DVKVTQSSRYLVKRTGEKVFLECVQDMDHENMFWYRQDPGLGLRLIYFSYDVKMKEKGDIPEGYSVSREKKERFSLILESASTNQTSMYLCASKLGAGAGDTQYFGPGTRLTVL.